These 10 T cell receptor beta chains share one sample of origin, sequenced in a study of cytomegalovirus exposure and HLA in healthy donors listed by TCRdb under 2017. The library relied on the immunoSEQ multiplex PCR assay. For the multiplex PCR, a mixture combining 60 forward primers for TCR Vbeta segments and 13 reverse primers for TCR Jbeta segments was used. TCRdb obtained this table from immuneACCESS and retained in-frame rearrangements with V and J assigned. These tables miss some clones; where compared with another copy, unresolved V genes account for less than half of the shortfall, and the remainder is unexplained. This sample is represented by 200,000 or so clones; 84% of them were singletons. The ten largest clones represent around 2.8% of the sample. Sequenced input: PBMCs. The receptors originated from a woman aged 45-60 years in good health and CMV-seropositive.

The CDR3 nucleotides are TGCGCCAGCAGCCAAGATTATGGGCAGCCTAATGAAAAACTGTTTTTT. Translation gives CASSQDYGQPNEKLFF. The chain joins TRBV4-3 to TRBJ1-4; D is ambiguous. In germline, CDR1 is LGHNA, CDR2 YSLEER. V lost 0 bases and J lost 3, with 11 bases in between. This CDR3 has 16 residues.

The CDR3 is CASSEIRGETQYF. The CDR3 region has the DNA TGCGCCAGCAGTGAAATCAGGGGCGAGACCCAGTACTTC. V is TRBV10-1 and J is TRBJ2-5; perhaps TRBD1 as D (6 bases). The germline CDR1 and CDR2 sequences are WNHNN and SYGVQD (reference sequence). The CDR3 contains 13 residues. Trimming took off 3 bases at V and 5 bases at J, with 10 bases between the two ends.

V usage is TRBV6-1 and J usage is TRBJ2-5, with 9 nucleotides matching TRBD1. Per germline, CDR1 MNHNS and CDR2 SASEGT. Trimming cost V 4 bases and J 1 base; bases outside gene matches: 1. This CDR3 is built from 14 residues. DNA for the CDR3: TGTGCCAGCAGTGGGGGACAGGGCCAAGAGACCCAGTACTTC. Amino acid sequence: CASSGGQGQETQYF.

The CDR3 sequence: CASGEDRGHEAFF. In nucleotides, the CDR3 is TGTGCCAGCGGAGAGGACAGGGGGCATGAAGCTTTCTTT. The V gene is TRBV21-1, the J gene TRBJ1-1; the table calls TRBD1, which could not be checked here. TRBV21-1 is assigned pseudogene status. The CDR3 covers 13 residues.

V usage is TRBV19 and J usage is TRBJ1-4; TRBD1 is a possible D gene (5 bases). This CDR3 spans 15 amino acids. From germline, CDR1 is LNHDA and CDR2 SQIVND (reference sequence). Trimming removed 7 bases from V and 0 bases from J, with 12 bases in between. The CDR3: CASTLDRATNEKLFF. The CDR3 DNA is TGTGCCAGTACCCTCGACAGAGCAACTAATGAAAAACTGTTTTTT.

This sequence joins TRBV4-2 and TRBJ2-5; D call uncertain. CDR1 is LGHNA and CDR2 is YNFKEQ in the germline V gene. V lost 0 bases and J 0 bases, leaving 8 bases between the germline ends. This CDR3 is built from 15 residues. The chain's CDR3 is CASSQERNYQETQYF. For the CDR3, the DNA is TGTGCCAGCAGCCAAGAGCGTAACTACCAAGAGACCCAGTACTTC.

V gene TRBV13 combines with J gene TRBJ2-3; TRBD2 aligns across 13 bases. Germline assignment: CDR1 PRHDT and CDR2 FYEKMQ (reference sequence). This CDR3 has 18 amino acids. Trimming at V came to 4 bases and at J to 8 bases, leaving 15 bases not matched to a gene. CDR3 region: CASSSGLAGEDGAGTQYF. In DNA form, the CDR3 reads TGTGCCAGCAGCTCCGGACTAGCGGGGGAGGACGGGGCGGGTACGCAGTATTTT.

This chain uses TRBV4-1 with TRBJ1-1, with D hard to call. Germline V CDR1 and CDR2: MGHRA, YSYEKL. There are 14 residues in the CDR3. The V end lost 0 bases, the J end lost 4 bases, and 9 bases lay between the germline ends. The CDR3 bases are TGCGCCAGCAGCCAAGAGTCCCGAGGCACTGAAGCTTTCTTT. The encoded protein is CASSQESRGTEAFF.

The gene calls are TRBV19 and TRBJ2-1; possible D gene TRBD2, 7 bases. Between the trimmed V and J ends, which lost 5 bases and 0 bases, there was a span of 26 bases. This CDR3 contains 20 residues. The germline V gene has CDR1 LNHDA and CDR2 SQIVND (reference sequence). The CDR3, as DNA: TGTGCCAGTAGTGTGAGGCTCTCGGGGGGCCTTCTAAGCTCCTACAATGAGCAGTTCTTC. Translated: CASSVRLSGGLLSSYNEQFF.

The chain is built from TRBV7-9 and TRBJ1-2; TRBD1 matches 7 bases. The CDR3 length is 13 residues. Germline V gene lookup returns CDR1 SEHNR and CDR2 FQNEAQ (reference sequence). J was trimmed by 8 bases and V by 5 bases; bases with no gene match: 8. CDR3 DNA: TGTGCCAGCAGCGAACAGGGGATTGGAGGCTACACCTTC. Its translation is CASSEQGIGGYTF.